These 10 T cell receptor beta chains came from one sample sequenced in a study of T cell repertoires in ileal Crohn's disease. The assay was immunoSEQ multiplex PCR, and TCRdb's table has in-frame clones only and misses some. This sample carries several thousand clones, more than 75% of them seen once, and the ten largest clones take approximately 2.8%. The sorted cells were lamina propria lymphocytes from surgical specimens, first isolated by density gradient. The sample consisted of CD4+ T cells sorted from the ileum. These receptors were taken from an adult with Crohn's disease.

The gene calls are TRBV15 and TRBJ1-2; weak D call: TRBD1 (5 bases). CDR3 length: 13 amino acids. Trimming pared 1 base from V and 3 bases from J, leaving 6 bases between. CDR1 is LNHNV, CDR2 YYDKDF, per germline (reference sequence). In DNA form, the CDR3 reads TGTGCCACCAGCAGAGGACAGTACTATGGCTACACCTTC. Translated, it gives CATSRGQYYGYTF.

This rearrangement joins TRBV28 to TRBJ1-5, with D maybe TRBD1 (5 bases). The V gene's germline CDR1 is MDHEN and CDR2 SYDVKM. V lost 10 bases and J lost 7, with 14 bases in between. This CDR3 has 12 residues. CDR3 sequence: CATGGAGQPQHF. The CDR3 DNA is TGTGCCACCGGCGGGGCCGGGCAGCCCCAGCATTTT.

The chain combines TRBV18 with TRBJ2-5; maybe TRBD2 (5 bases). V was trimmed by 1 base and J by 3 bases, leaving 15 bases between them. The germline V gene encodes CDR1 KGHSH and CDR2 LQKENI. This CDR3 region has 16 residues. CDR3 DNA sequence: TGTGCCAGCTCACCACGGAGGCAGTCAGATGAAGAGACCCAGTACTTC. Its translation is CASSPRRQSDEETQYF.

This clone appeared a few times. The chain couples TRBV6-7 to TRBJ2-7; 12 bases are a match to TRBD1. TRBV6-7 is filed as an ORF, its function uncertain. This CDR3 has 16 amino acids. J lost 6 bases, V lost 6 bases, and 12 bases had no gene match. CDR3: CASRLKGQGAIIEQYF. DNA for the CDR3: TGTGCCAGCAGGCTAAAGGGACAGGGGGCGATTATCGAGCAGTACTTC.

This chain joins TRBV12-5 and TRBJ2-2; 9 nucleotides match TRBD1. Germline V gene lookup returns CDR1 LGHNT and CDR2 FRNRAP. J gave up 0 bases and V 7 bases, and 15 bases lay outside the gene matches. The CDR3 runs 19 residues. The CDR3 region has the DNA TGTGCTAGTGCTTCTCATTGGGACAGGGTCGATTCGAACACCGGGGAGCTGTTTTTT. Protein: CASASHWDRVDSNTGELFF.

This chain connects TRBV18 to TRBJ2-2, with a weak D call TRBD2 (5 bases). This CDR3 contains 15 residues. V was shortened by 5 bases and J by 3 bases, with 13 bases between the two germline ends. Per germline, CDR1 KGHSH and CDR2 LQKENI. CDR3 amino acids: CASSYLTRDTGELFF. The CDR3 nucleotides read TGTGCCAGCTCATACTTAACGAGGGACACCGGGGAGCTGTTTTTT.

This chain connects TRBV27 to TRBJ2-2, with TRBD2 matching over 8 bases. Germline CDR1 is MNHEY and CDR2 is SMNVEV (reference sequence). The CDR3 runs 15 residues. V lost 5 bases, J lost 4 bases, and 6 bases stayed unmatched. The CDR3 nucleotides read TGTGCCAGCAGTCCGGGGGGGCAGCTCACCGGGGAGCTGTTTTTT. Translation gives CASSPGGQLTGELFF.

The chain recombines TRBV6-6 with TRBJ2-3; 7 positions match TRBD1. V shed 6 bases, J shed 4 bases, and the junction held 7 bases outside the gene matches. The length of the CDR3 is 14 residues. Germline CDR1 MNHNY, CDR2 SVGAGI (reference sequence). CDR3 residues: CASSTGTEADTQYF. The CDR3 DNA reads TGTGCCAGCAGCACCGGGACAGAGGCAGATACGCAGTATTTT.

This chain uses TRBV5-4 with TRBJ2-7; maybe TRBD2 (6 bases). CDR3 length equals 14 residues. Germline CDR1 SGHNT, CDR2 YYREEE (reference sequence). The germline V and J ends were trimmed by 4 bases and 2 bases, with 13 bases remaining between them. CDR3 loop: CASSHPGATYEQYF. CDR3 sequence (DNA): TGTGCCAGCAGCCATCCGGGAGCTACCTACGAGCAGTACTTC. The whole variable domain, filled in from reference TRBV5-4 and TRBJ2-7, reads ETGVTQSPTHLIKTRGQQVTLRCSSQSGHNTVSWYQQALGQGPQFIFQYYREEENGRGNFPPRFSGLQFPNYSSELNVNALELDDSALYLCASSHPGATYEQYFGPGTRLTVT.

V and J are TRBV5-1 and TRBJ2-2; 9 bases line up with TRBD1. V lost 0 bases and J lost 5; bases outside the gene matches: 2. Germline CDR1 reads SGHRS; CDR2 reads YFSETQ. The CDR3 totals 15 residues. The CDR3 DNA is TGCGCCAGCAGCTTGGCGACAGGGGGTACCGGGGAGCTGTTTTTT. Translating it yields CASSLATGGTGELFF.